Presented here are 13 T cell receptor beta chains from one specimen sequenced in a study of T cell responses to AZD1222 COVID-19 vaccine. Using immunoSEQ multiplex PCR, the repertoire was profiled, and TCRdb retains in-frame clones only, with some absent. This table has about 180,000 clones, about 86% appearing once. The sample in question was peripheral blood, obtained on day 0 of AZD1222 vaccination. These receptors all come from an adult in good health.

This clone has just one count. In nucleotides, the CDR3 is TGCGCCAGCAGCTGGACACCAGGGGTTGGACTGTTTTTT. Translated, it gives CASSWTPGVGLFF. This chain uses TRBV5-1 with TRBJ1-4; a possible D gene is TRBD1 (6 bases). Trimming took 3 bases from V and 13 from J, leaving 16 bases between them. Per the germline V gene, CDR1 is SGHRS and CDR2 is YFSETQ. The CDR3 runs to 13 residues.

The V gene is TRBV6-2 or TRBV6-3, the J gene TRBJ2-5; D not certain. Trimming removed 2 bases at V and 1 base at J, with 5 bases between. This CDR3 contains 13 residues. The germline V gene encodes CDR1 MNHEY and CDR2 SVGEGT. CDR3 loop: CASSYRPQETQYF. The CDR3 nucleotides read TGTGCCAGCAGTTACCGCCCCCAAGAGACCCAGTACTTC.

The CDR3 reads CASSPLGGNYGYTF. The CDR3 nucleotides are TGTGCCAGCAGCCCCCTGGGGGGGAACTATGGCTACACCTTC. The V gene is TRBV4-2, the J gene TRBJ1-2; a weak D match, TRBD1 (5 bases). CDR3 length: 14 amino acids. V lost 4 bases and J lost 2, with 11 bases in between. The germline V gene encodes CDR1 LGHNA and CDR2 YNFKEQ.

V usage is TRBV27 and J usage is TRBJ1-2; D is unclear. Germline assignment: CDR1 MNHEY and CDR2 SMNVEV (reference sequence). The CDR3 sequence is 17 residues long. V dropped 0 bases and J dropped 2 bases, with 16 bases sitting between them. CDR3 sequence: CASSLSGLGPLNYGYTF. CDR3 coding DNA: TGTGCCAGCAGTTTATCGGGTCTAGGTCCCCTGAACTATGGCTACACCTTC.

This clone was seen once. This chain's CDR3 is CASSLAPWGSQETQYF. The CDR3 nucleotides are TGTGCCAGCAGCTTAGCCCCCTGGGGGTCCCAAGAGACCCAGTACTTC. The J gene is TRBJ2-5, the V gene TRBV7-9; D may correspond to TRBD1 or TRBD2 (5 bases each). Germline V CDR1 and CDR2: SEHNR, FQNEAQ (reference sequence). The CDR3 is made up of 16 amino acids. Trimming cost V 0 bases and J 1 base, with 12 bases left between them.

The chain uses TRBV11-3 and TRBJ2-1; D possibly uses TRBD1 or TRBD2 (5 bases each). The CDR3 has 13 residues. The V gene's germline CDR1 is SGHNT and CDR2 YENEEA. The V gene lost 5 bases and the J gene lost 6 bases, with 11 bases spanning the gap. The CDR3 sequence is CASSLGTGNEQFF. In DNA form, the CDR3 reads TGTGCCAGCAGCCTAGGGACGGGCAATGAGCAGTTCTTC.

The gene calls are TRBV7-2 and TRBJ2-5; a possible D gene is TRBD2 (6 bases). The CDR3 sequence is 14 residues long. Germline CDR1 is SGHTA and CDR2 is FQGNSA. V was pared by 3 bases and J by 2 bases, with 10 bases between. The DNA of the CDR3 is TGTGCCAGCAGCTTGGCAGGGAGGCAAGAGACCCAGTACTTC. Amino acid sequence: CASSLAGRQETQYF.

The chain has TRBV28 and TRBJ2-7; TRBD1 aligns across 9 bases. Unmatched junction bases numbered 8, after V lost 5 bases and J lost 6 bases. The CDR3 runs to 14 residues. Germline lookup yields CDR1 MDHEN and CDR2 SYDVKM. The CDR3 protein is CASSPGTGLFEQYF. CDR3 DNA: TGTGCCAGCAGTCCCGGGACAGGGCTATTCGAGCAGTACTTC.

This clone was seen a single time. This chain joins TRBV24-1 and TRBJ1-2, with TRBD1 matching over 9 bases. The CDR3 covers 16 residues. V lost 3 bases to trimming and J lost 3 bases; unmatched junction nucleotides: 7. CDR1 is KGHDR and CDR2 is SFDVKD in the germline V gene. DNA for the CDR3: TGTGCCACCAGTGATCCCCGGGACAGGGACGACTATGGCTACACCTTC. Protein product: CATSDPRDRDDYGYTF.

As concerns this clone: Other DNA sequences in the sample encode the same CDR3. The chain recombines TRBV18 with TRBJ1-2; D remains ambiguous. The germline V gene encodes CDR1 KGHSH and CDR2 LQKENI. V was cut by 4 bases and J by 1 base, with 4 bases left in between. This CDR3 contains 12 residues. CDR3 residues: CASSQDNYGYTF. In DNA form, the CDR3 reads TGTGCCAGCTCACAGGATAACTATGGCTACACCTTC.

The chain recombines TRBV6-6 with TRBJ1-2, with 7 positions matching TRBD1. There are 12 residues in the CDR3. CDR1 is MNHNY, CDR2 SVGAGI, per germline (reference sequence). V trimming: 6 bases; J trimming: 8 bases; junction bases outside the gene matches: 6. The CDR3 sequence: CASRQGMDGYTF. DNA of the CDR3: TGTGCCAGCAGACAGGGGATGGACGGCTACACCTTC.

This sequence joins TRBV5-1 and TRBJ1-2; 8 nucleotides match TRBD1. CDR1 is SGHRS and CDR2 is YFSETQ in the germline V gene. Trimming removed 5 bases from V and 8 bases from J; junction bases left unmatched: 14. The CDR3 length is 15 residues. CDR3 sequence: CASRRDPQGAQGYTF. CDR3 in DNA: TGCGCCAGCAGACGCGACCCTCAGGGGGCGCAGGGCTACACCTTC.

The chain has TRBV4-2 and TRBJ1-3; no clear D gene. V was trimmed by 0 bases and J by 4 bases, leaving 4 bases between them. The CDR3 is 13 amino acids. The V gene's germline CDR1 is LGHNA and CDR2 YNFKEQ. CDR3 sequence: CASSQDVGNTIYF. The CDR3 DNA reads as TGTGCCAGCAGCCAAGATGTCGGAAACACCATATATTTT.